One sample yielded the 22 T cell receptor beta chains listed below, sequenced in a study of T-cell reconstitution after alpha-beta-depleted transplantation in children. Unique molecular identifiers tagged the TCRbeta library. One entry per CDR3 protein results from TCRdb running MiXCR on the PCR reads. Of under 450,000 distinct CDR3 sequences listed, roughly 15% are singletons. This sample comprised PBMCs, obtained from the stem cell graft. The receptors shown here come from a human donor who donated a stem cell graft to a child with Fanconi anemia.

On this clonotype: This may arise from a read error, as a much more abundant clone is one base away. V is TRBV20-1 and J is TRBJ2-3, with D unclear. Germline values: CDR1 DFQATT, CDR2 SNEGSKA (reference sequence). CDR3 size: 15 residues. The CDR3 loop is CGARAYYEAAGTQYF. In DNA form, the CDR3 reads TGCGGTGCTAGAGCCTACTACGAGGCTGCTGGTACGCAGTATTTT.

The CDR3 sequence is CSALTALGYEKLFF. The DNA for the CDR3 is TGCAGCGCCTTAACCGCACTCGGGTATGAAAAACTGTTTTTT. The chain employs TRBV29-1 and TRBJ1-4; D not certain. The CDR3 extends over 14 amino acids. Trimming removed 7 bases at V and 6 bases at J, with 18 bases between. From germline, CDR1 is SQVTM and CDR2 ANQGSEA.

This clonotype was detected ten times or more. The chain is built from TRBV5-6 and TRBJ2-3, with 7 nucleotides matching TRBD1. Germline values: CDR1 SGHDT, CDR2 YYEEEE. The CDR3 totals 15 residues. The ends lost 4 bases at V and 0 bases at J; junction bases unmatched: 5. The CDR3 protein is CASSPEGASTDTQYF. The CDR3 DNA reads as TGTGCCAGCAGCCCTGAGGGGGCAAGCACAGATACGCAGTATTTT.

Only a few counts were recorded for this clonotype. This chain joins TRBV4-2 and TRBJ1-3; 9 bases agree with TRBD1. This CDR3 is built from 15 residues. Unmatched junction bases numbered 4, after V lost 3 bases and J lost 4 bases. Germline V gene data show CDR1 as LGHNA and CDR2 as YNFKEQ. The CDR3: CASSQGQGAGNTIYF. Written as DNA, the CDR3 is TGTGCCAGCAGCCAGGGACAGGGAGCAGGAAACACCATATATTTT.

V usage is TRBV6-2 or TRBV6-3 and J usage is TRBJ1-4; D remains ambiguous. The V gene's germline CDR1 is MNHEY and CDR2 SVGEGT. With 0 bases removed from V and 0 bases from J, the gap between germline ends came to 14 bases. The CDR3 contains 18 residues. CDR3 residues: CASSYSTTDRATNEKLFF. The DNA of the CDR3 is TGTGCCAGCAGTTACTCGACAACAGACCGTGCAACTAATGAAAAACTGTTTTTT.

V is TRBV12-3 or TRBV12-4 and J is TRBJ1-1, with D unclear. Trimming shortened V by 3 bases and J by 1 base, and 9 bases separated the two germline ends. The CDR3 is 14 residues long. The CDR3: CASSFAGSNTEAFF. Here the CDR3 DNA reads TGTGCCAGCAGTTTCGCAGGCTCGAACACTGAAGCTTTCTTT.

The genes are TRBV14 and TRBJ2-1; possibly TRBD1 or TRBD2 for D (5 bases each). CDR1 SGHDN and CDR2 FVKESK come from the germline V gene. The CDR3 has 15 amino acids. Deletions cut 0 bases from V and 0 bases from J, with 6 bases between. This CDR3 is CASSQEGPSYNEQFF. The CDR3 DNA sequence: TGTGCCAGCAGCCAAGAGGGACCCTCCTACAATGAGCAGTTCTTC.

Many counts were recorded for this clonotype. J is TRBJ2-6 and V is TRBV5-6; D tentatively reads TRBD1 or TRBD2 (5 bases each). This CDR3 spans 16 amino acids. Between the trimmed V and J ends, which lost 4 bases and 0 bases, there was a span of 11 bases. Germline loops: CDR1 SGHDT, CDR2 YYEEEE. CDR3 DNA: TGTGCCAGCAGCAGGGACCGTCTCTCTGGGGCCAACGTCCTGACTTTC. Amino acids: CASSRDRLSGANVLTF.

This clonotype was detected ten times or more. The chain has TRBV6-5 and TRBJ1-1; D unresolved. V shed 0 bases and J shed 3 bases, with 14 bases lying between them. The CDR3 is 16 amino acids. Germline assignment: CDR1 MNHEY and CDR2 SVGAGI. CDR3 region: CASSYSGGSGDTEAFF. CDR3 bases: TGTGCCAGCAGTTACTCAGGAGGGAGTGGGGACACTGAAGCTTTCTTT.

This clonotype was seen only once. The chain combines TRBV25-1 with TRBJ2-7, with D uncertain. Between the trimmed V and J ends, which lost 9 bases and 0 bases, there was a span of 18 bases. The length of the CDR3 is 15 residues. CDR1 MGHDK and CDR2 SYGVNS come from the germline V gene. In DNA, the CDR3 is TGTGCCAGGAGCCCCGGGCCGGCCAGCTCCTACGAGCAGTACGTC. Encoded protein: CARSPGPASSYEQYV.

This chain links TRBV6-5 with TRBJ2-4, with D perhaps matching TRBD1 (5 bases). The CDR3 spans 14 residues. Trimming removed 4 bases at V and 8 bases at J, with 15 bases between. From germline, CDR1 is MNHEY and CDR2 SVGAGI. CDR3 residues: CASSWGGGGDIQYF. In nucleotides, the CDR3 is TGTGCCAGCAGTTGGGGCGGTGGTGGGGACATTCAGTACTTC.

This clonotype was seen at least ten times. The CDR3 is CASSLSRYNEQFF. For the CDR3, the DNA is TGTGCCAGCAGCTTATCTCGTTACAATGAGCAGTTCTTC. The chain combines TRBV7-3 with TRBJ2-1; D not certain. Trimming stripped 2 bases from V and 4 bases from J, with 6 bases between. The CDR3 runs to 13 residues. The V gene's germline CDR1 is SGHTA and CDR2 FQGTGA. Using reference TRBV7-3 and TRBJ2-1 for the parts outside the CDR3, the full variable domain is GAGVSQTPSNKVTEKGKYVELRCDPISGHTALYWYRQSLGQGPEFLIYFQGTGAADDSGLPNDRFFAVRPEGSVSTLKIQRTERGDSAVYLCASSLSRYNEQFFGPGTRLTVL.

The table lists this clonotype with a few counts. The V and J genes are TRBV10-3 and TRBJ2-1; 9 bases fit TRBD1. Looked up from germline, CDR1 is ENHRY and CDR2 is SYGVKD. J gave up 8 bases and V 5 bases, and 4 bases lay outside the gene matches. The CDR3 length is 13 residues. Here the CDR3 reads CAISRTGGDEQFF. The CDR3 DNA reads TGTGCCATCAGTCGTACAGGGGGCGATGAGCAGTTCTTC.

This clonotype showed up just a few times. The chain recombines TRBV27 with TRBJ2-1, with D uncertain. From germline, CDR1 is MNHEY and CDR2 SMNVEV (reference sequence). V was pared by 5 bases and J by 0 bases, with 17 bases between. The CDR3 spans 17 residues. CDR3 residues: CASSPRPLNSSYNEQFF. Here the CDR3 DNA reads TGTGCCAGCAGTCCCCGCCCCCTTAATAGCTCCTACAATGAGCAGTTCTTC.

This clonotype was observed at least ten times. V usage is TRBV5-5 and J usage is TRBJ2-2; 9 bases are a match to TRBD1. The CDR3 runs 15 residues. J was trimmed by 4 bases and V by 3 bases; bases with no gene match: 4. CDR1 is SGHKS and CDR2 is YYEKEE in the germline V gene (reference sequence). The CDR3 protein is CASSWGQGFTGELFF. CDR3 in DNA: TGTGCCAGCAGCTGGGGACAGGGATTCACCGGGGAGCTGTTTTTT.

This clonotype was seen at least ten times. The gene calls are TRBV6-2 or TRBV6-3 and TRBJ2-2; D might be TRBD1 or TRBD2, each matching 5 bases. The CDR3 totals 14 residues. The V gene's germline CDR1 is MNHEY and CDR2 SVGEGT. Trimming pared 0 bases from V and 4 bases from J, leaving 6 bases between. The CDR3 is CASSYSRGTGELFF. The CDR3 nucleotides read TGTGCCAGCAGTTACTCGAGGGGCACCGGGGAGCTGTTTTTT.

This clonotype was seen a handful of times. The V gene is TRBV29-1, the J gene TRBJ1-5; a weak D match, TRBD1 (5 bases). Trimming shortened V by 5 bases and J by 2 bases, and 10 bases separated the two germline ends. CDR1 is SQVTM and CDR2 is ANQGSEA in the germline V gene. The CDR3 sequence is 13 residues long. The CDR3 coding sequence is TGCAGCGTTCGGGACGGAGGCAATCAGCCCCAGCATTTT. This codes for CSVRDGGNQPQHF. Full variable domain (outside the CDR3, taken from reference TRBV29-1 and TRBJ1-5): SAVISQKPSRDICQRGTSLTIQCQVDSQVTMMFWYRQQPGQSLTLIATANQGSEATYESGFVIDKFPISRPNLTFSTLTVSNMSPEDSSIYLCSVRDGGNQPQHFGDGTRLSIL.

The J gene is TRBJ1-2, the V gene TRBV20-1; tentatively, D is TRBD1 (5 bases). Trimming removed 5 bases at V and 9 bases at J, with 16 bases between. The CDR3 extends over 12 amino acids. Germline lookup yields CDR1 DFQATT and CDR2 SNEGSKA (reference sequence). DNA for the CDR3: TGCAGTGCTTACTGGGACCAAGATAGCTACACCTTC. Amino acids: CSAYWDQDSYTF.

The chain links TRBV15 to TRBJ1-2, with no clear D. CDR3 length: 15 amino acids. Germline CDR1 reads LNHNV; CDR2 reads YYDKDF (reference sequence). V was shortened by 5 bases and J by 2 bases, with 15 bases between the two germline ends. In DNA form, the CDR3 reads TGTGCCACCAGCGTTGGGTGGTACGGGAACTATGGCTACACCTTC. Amino acids: CATSVGWYGNYGYTF.

V is TRBV4-1 and J is TRBJ1-1; D uncertain. This CDR3 region has 13 residues. Trimming took 1 base from V and 8 from J, leaving 11 bases between them. Germline CDR1 MGHRA, CDR2 YSYEKL. The CDR3 DNA follows: TGCGCCAGCAGCCAAGTTGATCTCGACGAAGCTTTCTTT. It translates to CASSQVDLDEAFF.

This clonotype was observed a handful of times. The V gene is TRBV20-1, the J gene TRBJ2-5; D possibly corresponds to TRBD2 (5 bases). The ends were cut back, 5 bases at V and 2 bases at J, with 15 bases in the middle. The CDR3 has 14 residues. In germline, CDR1 is DFQATT, CDR2 SNEGSKA (reference sequence). The CDR3: CSAWGATSQETQYF. CDR3 nucleotides: TGCAGTGCTTGGGGAGCAACTAGTCAAGAGACCCAGTACTTC.

A few counts support this clonotype. This chain links TRBV29-1 with TRBJ2-5; D is ambiguous. The CDR3 runs to 10 residues. The germline V and J ends were trimmed by 4 bases and 1 base, with 1 base remaining between them. Germline lookup yields CDR1 SQVTM and CDR2 ANQGSEA. CDR3 coding DNA: TGCAGCGTTGTCCAAGAGACCCAGTACTTC. Translating it yields CSVVQETQYF.